This T cell receptor beta chain originates from a study of blood T cell repertoires in COVID-19. The CDR3 contains 16 residues. Germline CDR1 is SGDLS and CDR2 is YYNGEE. V lost 1 base to trimming and J lost 1 base, with 14 bases between them. TCRdb's copy holds only in-frame clones and misses some; the assay was immunoSEQ multiplex PCR. The repertoire holds over 250,000 clones, with over 75% as singletons. The J gene is TRBJ1-2, the V gene TRBV9; a possible D gene is TRBD1 (5 bases). Sequencing input: PBMCs or T cells enriched from blood (not recorded which). The receptor comes from a woman younger than 30 who had recovered from COVID-19. The CDR3 loop reads CASSVHKGPLNYGYTF. CDR3 nucleotides: TGTGCCAGCAGCGTACATAAGGGGCCCCTTAACTATGGCTACACCTTC.